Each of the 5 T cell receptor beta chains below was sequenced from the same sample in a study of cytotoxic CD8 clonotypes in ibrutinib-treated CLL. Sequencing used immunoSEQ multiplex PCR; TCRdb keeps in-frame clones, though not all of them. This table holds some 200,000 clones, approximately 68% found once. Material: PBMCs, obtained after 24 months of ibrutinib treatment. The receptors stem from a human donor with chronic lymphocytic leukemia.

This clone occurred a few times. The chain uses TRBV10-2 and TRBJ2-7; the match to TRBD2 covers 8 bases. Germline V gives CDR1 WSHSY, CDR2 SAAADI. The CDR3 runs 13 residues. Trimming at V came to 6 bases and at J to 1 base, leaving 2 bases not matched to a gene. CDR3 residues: CASRVAGSYEQYF. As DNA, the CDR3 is TGCGCCAGCAGGGTAGCGGGGTCCTACGAGCAGTACTTC.

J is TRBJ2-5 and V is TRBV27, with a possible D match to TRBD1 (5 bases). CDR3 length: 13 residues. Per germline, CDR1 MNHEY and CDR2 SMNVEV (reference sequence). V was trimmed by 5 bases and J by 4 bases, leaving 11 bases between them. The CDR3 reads CASSLREGETQYF. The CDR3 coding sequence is TGTGCCAGCAGTCTCAGGGAAGGAGAGACCCAGTACTTC.

CDR3 in amino acids: CASSVGLAGGPAYNEQFF. The CDR3 nucleotides are TGTGCCAGCAGCGTCGGGCTAGCGGGAGGGCCAGCCTACAATGAGCAGTTCTTC. V and J are TRBV9 and TRBJ2-1; 12 positions agree with TRBD2. V dropped 2 bases and J dropped 2; count of bases not matched to a gene: 8. The CDR3 spans 18 residues. CDR1 is SGDLS and CDR2 is YYNGEE in the germline V gene.

CDR3 DNA sequence: TGCAGCGCGAGACTAGCGGGATCGGAGTCCCATGAGCAGTTCTTC. The encoded protein is CSARLAGSESHEQFF. The chain links TRBV29-1 to TRBJ2-1; TRBD2 aligns across 11 bases. Germline V gene sequence: CDR1 SQVTM, CDR2 ANQGSEA. The CDR3 is 15 residues long. V trimming: 7 bases; J trimming: 8 bases; junction bases outside the gene matches: 13.

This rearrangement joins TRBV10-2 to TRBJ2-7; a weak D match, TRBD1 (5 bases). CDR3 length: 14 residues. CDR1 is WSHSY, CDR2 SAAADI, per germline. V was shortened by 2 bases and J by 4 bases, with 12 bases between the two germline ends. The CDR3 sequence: CASSEDSLIYEQYF. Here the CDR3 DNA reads TGCGCCAGCAGTGAGGACAGTTTAATATACGAGCAGTACTTC.